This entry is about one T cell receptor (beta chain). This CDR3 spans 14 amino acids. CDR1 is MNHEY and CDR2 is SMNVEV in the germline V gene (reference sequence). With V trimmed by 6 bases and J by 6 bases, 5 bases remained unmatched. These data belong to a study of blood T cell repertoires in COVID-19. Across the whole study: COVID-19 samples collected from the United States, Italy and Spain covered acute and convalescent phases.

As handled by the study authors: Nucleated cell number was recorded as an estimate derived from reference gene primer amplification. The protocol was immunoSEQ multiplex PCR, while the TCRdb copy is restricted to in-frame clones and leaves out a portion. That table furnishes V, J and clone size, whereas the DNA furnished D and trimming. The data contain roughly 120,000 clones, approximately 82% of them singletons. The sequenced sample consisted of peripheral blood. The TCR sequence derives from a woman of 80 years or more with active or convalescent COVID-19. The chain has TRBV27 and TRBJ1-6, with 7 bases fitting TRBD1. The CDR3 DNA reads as TGTGCCAGCAGGAGGGACAGACCTAATTCACCCCTCCACTTT. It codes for CASRRDRPNSPLHF.